Below are 17 T cell receptor beta chains sequenced from a single sample in a study of blood T cell repertoires in COVID-19. Method: immunoSEQ multiplex PCR; TCRdb's copy keeps in-frame clones and lacks some. The data hold around 400,000 clones, with roughly four fifths observed a single time. The sequencing sample was made of PBMCs or T cells enriched from blood (not recorded which). The receptors derive from a woman in her 50s who had recovered from COVID-19.

This chain connects TRBV7-2 to TRBJ1-6; no clear D gene. Trimming left V 1 base short and J 14 bases short, with 12 bases between. The CDR3 runs to 13 residues. CDR1 is SGHTA and CDR2 is FQGNSA in the germline V gene. The DNA of the CDR3 is TGTGCCAGCAGCTTAGGAGGGTCTGGGTCCCTCCACTTT. This encodes CASSLGGSGSLHF.

The V call is TRBV15, the J call TRBJ1-5; D might be TRBD1 (5 bases). The CDR3 spans 14 residues. Germline CDR1 LNHNV, CDR2 YYDKDF (reference sequence). Trimming pared 0 bases from V and 2 bases from J, leaving 5 bases between. CDR3 sequence (DNA): TGTGCCACCAGCAGAGACAGGGGCAATCAGCCCCAGCATTTT. Its translation: CATSRDRGNQPQHF.

This clone appeared once. V and J are TRBV5-1 and TRBJ2-1; TRBD2 matches at 7 bases. The germline V gene encodes CDR1 SGHRS and CDR2 YFSETQ. J was trimmed by 0 bases and V by 2 bases; bases with no gene match: 5. This CDR3 has 16 residues. The CDR3 sequence: CASSFQSGDSYNEQFF. The CDR3 DNA reads TGCGCCAGCAGCTTTCAGAGCGGGGACTCCTACAATGAGCAGTTCTTC.

The chain links TRBV27 to TRBJ1-2; 9 bases are a match to TRBD1. Germline assignment: CDR1 MNHEY and CDR2 SMNVEV (reference sequence). CDR3 length: 16 residues. The V gene end was trimmed by 7 bases and the J gene end by 2 bases; junction bases not matched to a gene: 11. The DNA for the CDR3 is TGTGCCAGCACAGGACAGGGGCCACCATACAACTATGGCTACACCTTC. It is translated as CASTGQGPPYNYGYTF.

V gene TRBV5-1 combines with J gene TRBJ1-1; 8 bases align to TRBD1. V lost 7 bases to trimming and J lost 3 bases; unmatched junction nucleotides: 8. In germline, CDR1 is SGHRS, CDR2 YFSETQ. The CDR3 loop spans 14 amino acids. The CDR3 reads CASCDTGGDTEAFF. Written as DNA, the CDR3 is TGCGCCAGCTGCGATACAGGGGGGGACACTGAAGCTTTCTTT.

The J gene is TRBJ1-2, the V gene TRBV30; possible D gene TRBD1, 6 bases. Per the germline V gene, CDR1 is GTSNPN and CDR2 is SVGIG (reference sequence). The CDR3 runs 16 residues. Trimming stripped 0 bases from V and 2 bases from J, with 16 bases between. The DNA of the CDR3 is TGTGCCTGGAGTGTGGGCAGGGGAAGGGGGAACTATGGCTACACCTTC. Its translation is CAWSVGRGRGNYGYTF.

A few counts support this clone. Written as DNA, the CDR3 is TGTGCCAGCAGTTTCGGGGAGGCTGAAGCTTTCTTT. This codes for CASSFGEAEAFF. The chain links TRBV7-9 to TRBJ1-1; D unclear. Germline CDR1 and CDR2: SEHNR and FQNEAQ (reference sequence). CDR3 length: 12 amino acids. Trimming pared 6 bases from V and 6 bases from J, leaving 11 bases between.

The chain carries TRBV7-9 and TRBJ1-4; unclear D gene. The CDR3 is 12 amino acids. Germline V gene sequence: CDR1 SEHNR, CDR2 FQNEAQ (reference sequence). V lost 2 bases to trimming and J lost 6 bases, with 4 bases between them. CDR3 nucleotides: TGTGCCAGCAGCTTACCGGATGAAAAACTGTTTTTT. Translated: CASSLPDEKLFF.

The rearrangement joins TRBV2 to TRBJ1-2; D possibly corresponds to TRBD1 (6 bases). CDR1 is SNHLY and CDR2 is FYNNEI in the germline V gene. The CDR3 has 17 residues. V lost 2 bases and J 3 bases, leaving 19 bases between the germline ends. The CDR3, as DNA: TGTGCCAGCAGTGAATCAGGCAGGGGCCCCGACCACTATGGCTACACCTTC. Translating gives CASSESGRGPDHYGYTF.

The chain carries TRBV5-1 and TRBJ2-3; 8 nucleotides align to TRBD2. After removal of 7 bases from V and 0 bases from J, the junction contained 13 bases not matched to a gene. CDR3 length: 17 residues. Per the germline V gene, CDR1 is SGHRS and CDR2 is YFSETQ. CDR3 amino acids: CASAKLGAGGSTDTQYF. CDR3 sequence (DNA): TGCGCCAGCGCAAAACTCGGGGCGGGGGGCAGCACAGATACGCAGTATTTT.

The chain carries TRBV7-2 and TRBJ1-6; no firm D call. The germline V gene encodes CDR1 SGHTA and CDR2 FQGNSA. There are 12 residues in the CDR3. V lost 5 bases to trimming and J lost 18 bases, with 17 bases between them. CDR3 nucleotides: TGTGCCAGCAGCAAAGAAACGATGAGGCCCCACTTT. Translated, it gives CASSKETMRPHF. Drawing the rest from reference TRBV7-2 and TRBJ1-6, the complete variable domain is GAGVSQSPSNKVTEKGKDVELRCDPISGHTALYWYRQSLGQGLEFLIYFQGNSAPDKSGLPSDRFSAERTGGSVSTLTIQRTQQEDSAVYLCASSKETMRPHFGNGTRLTVT.

V gene TRBV30 combines with J gene TRBJ1-1; 7 bases align to TRBD1. This CDR3 is built from 13 residues. J was trimmed by 1 base and V by 5 bases; bases with no gene match: 4. The V gene's germline CDR1 is GTSNPN and CDR2 SVGIG (reference sequence). CDR3 amino acids: CAWDRARNTEAFF. CDR3 sequence (DNA): TGTGCCTGGGACAGGGCCAGGAACACTGAAGCTTTCTTT.

This clone was recorded a few times. The chain recombines TRBV4-2 with TRBJ1-6; D gene unclear. CDR3 length: 15 residues. V was cut by 0 bases and J by 5 bases, with 8 bases left in between. Germline V gene lookup returns CDR1 LGHNA and CDR2 YNFKEQ. CDR3 nucleotide sequence: TGTGCCAGCAGCCAAGAGACATACCATAATTCACCCCTCCACTTT. It is translated as CASSQETYHNSPLHF.

The gene calls are TRBV14 and TRBJ1-3, with D perhaps matching TRBD1 (6 bases). The CDR3 contains 16 residues. V was cut by 4 bases and J by 0 bases, with 13 bases left in between. The germline V gene has CDR1 SGHDN and CDR2 FVKESK. DNA of the CDR3: TGTGCCAGCAGCCCCCGACAGGCCGTCTCTGGAAACACCATATATTTT. It yields the protein CASSPRQAVSGNTIYF.

V is TRBV20-1 and J is TRBJ2-5; the D gene is possibly TRBD2 (6 bases). CDR1 DFQATT and CDR2 SNEGSKA come from the germline V gene (reference sequence). V was trimmed by 8 bases and J by 5 bases, leaving 18 bases between them. CDR3 length: 13 residues. CDR3 nucleotides: TGCAGTCCCAGTGGCGGGGCGGGGGAGACCCAGTACTTC. It encodes CSPSGGAGETQYF.

In this sample, this clone turned up once. The chain joins TRBV29-1 to TRBJ1-1; D is unresolved. This CDR3 is built from 13 residues. Germline-derived CDR1 and CDR2 are SQVTM and ANQGSEA. Between the trimmed V and J ends, which lost 1 base and 0 bases, there was a span of 6 bases. This CDR3 is CSVEGLMNTEAFF. The CDR3 DNA sequence: TGCAGCGTTGAAGGACTAATGAACACTGAAGCTTTCTTT.

This sequence joins TRBV25-1 and TRBJ1-2; weak D call: TRBD1 (5 bases). Per germline, CDR1 MGHDK and CDR2 SYGVNS. The CDR3 extends over 12 amino acids. V was shortened by 6 bases and J by 5 bases, with 10 bases between the two germline ends. CDR3 amino acids: CASSTPGYGYTF. CDR3 DNA sequence: TGTGCCAGCAGCACTCCAGGGTATGGCTACACCTTC.